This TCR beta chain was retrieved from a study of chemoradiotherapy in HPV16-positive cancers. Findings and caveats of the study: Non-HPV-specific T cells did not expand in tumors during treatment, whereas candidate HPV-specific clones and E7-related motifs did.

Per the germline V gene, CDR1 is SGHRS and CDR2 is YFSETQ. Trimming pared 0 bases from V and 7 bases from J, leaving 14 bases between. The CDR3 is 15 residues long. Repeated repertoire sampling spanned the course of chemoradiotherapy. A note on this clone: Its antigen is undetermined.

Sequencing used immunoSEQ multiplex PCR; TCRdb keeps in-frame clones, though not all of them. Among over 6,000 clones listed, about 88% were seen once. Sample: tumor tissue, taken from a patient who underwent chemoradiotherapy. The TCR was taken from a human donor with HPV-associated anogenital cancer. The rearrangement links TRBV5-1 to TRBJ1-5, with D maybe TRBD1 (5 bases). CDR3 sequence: CASSLGGTAGQPQHF. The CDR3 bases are TGCGCCAGCAGCTTGGGGGGGACGGCAGGGCAGCCCCAGCATTTT.